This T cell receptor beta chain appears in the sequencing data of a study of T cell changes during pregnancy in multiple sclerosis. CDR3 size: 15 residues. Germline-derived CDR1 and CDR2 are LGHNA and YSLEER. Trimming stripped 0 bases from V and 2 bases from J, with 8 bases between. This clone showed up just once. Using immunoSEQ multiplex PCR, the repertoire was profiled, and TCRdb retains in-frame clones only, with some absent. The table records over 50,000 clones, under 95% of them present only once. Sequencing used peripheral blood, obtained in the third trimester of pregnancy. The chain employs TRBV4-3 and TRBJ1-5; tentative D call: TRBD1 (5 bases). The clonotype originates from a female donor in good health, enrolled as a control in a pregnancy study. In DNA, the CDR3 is TGCGCCAGCAGCCAAGATCCGGGGGGCAATCAGCCCCAGCATTTT. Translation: CASSQDPGGNQPQHF.